This T cell receptor (beta chain) was identified during a study of PD-1 blockade in classical Hodgkin lymphoma. Profiled with immunoSEQ multiplex PCR; TCRdb holds only in-frame clones, not every one. The sample holds roughly 27,000 clones, around three quarters seen once. Findings and limits, study-wide: A significant rise in TCR diversity by C4D1 was seen for CD4+ but not CD8+ cells. The drivers behind the repertoire differences, possibly disease activity or prior therapy, remain undefined.

The sample's time point: cycle 4 day 1 (C4D1), after about 6 weeks of nivolumab. Every one of the patients relapsed after autologous stem cell transplantation (brentuximab vedotin exposure was variable). Note on this clone: What it binds is not known.

This receptor was identified in a human donor with classical Hodgkin lymphoma. The sequencing used peripheral blood mononuclear cells (PBMCs), collected before the fourth cycle of nivolumab.

This CDR3 reads CASSLYPTGPGNTIYF. The CDR3 DNA reads TGTGCCAGCAGCTTATACCCAACAGGTCCTGGAAACACCATATATTTT. The chain has TRBV7-9 and TRBJ1-3; possibly TRBD1 for D (5 bases). V dropped 2 bases and J dropped 2 bases, with 13 bases sitting between them. Germline CDR1 is SEHNR and CDR2 is FQNEAQ (reference sequence). This CDR3 has 16 residues.